This entry describes one T cell receptor (beta chain). This record comes from a study of PD-1 blockade in classical Hodgkin lymphoma. Time point: cycle 4 day 1 (C4D1), after 5 to 7 weeks of nivolumab. Each and every patient relapsed after autologous stem cell transplantation, and patients got differing brentuximab vedotin exposure. The authors purified CD4+ T cells from thawed PBMCs by magnetic negative selection. Produced via immunoSEQ multiplex PCR; TCRdb's table is partial and in-frame only. The sample carries around 28,000 clones, approximately 86% recorded once. This clonotype was obtained from a human donor with classical Hodgkin lymphoma. Source: CD4+ T cells from blood, taken before the fourth cycle of nivolumab.

The CDR3: CASSRQGAQGGELFF. The DNA for the CDR3 is TGTGCCAGCAGCCGACAGGGGGCTCAGGGCGGGGAGCTGTTTTTT. V and J are TRBV2 and TRBJ2-2, with 10 bases lining up with TRBD1. The CDR3 has 15 amino acids. Germline assignment: CDR1 SNHLY and CDR2 FYNNEI. V lost 6 bases and J lost 7; bases outside the gene matches: 8.